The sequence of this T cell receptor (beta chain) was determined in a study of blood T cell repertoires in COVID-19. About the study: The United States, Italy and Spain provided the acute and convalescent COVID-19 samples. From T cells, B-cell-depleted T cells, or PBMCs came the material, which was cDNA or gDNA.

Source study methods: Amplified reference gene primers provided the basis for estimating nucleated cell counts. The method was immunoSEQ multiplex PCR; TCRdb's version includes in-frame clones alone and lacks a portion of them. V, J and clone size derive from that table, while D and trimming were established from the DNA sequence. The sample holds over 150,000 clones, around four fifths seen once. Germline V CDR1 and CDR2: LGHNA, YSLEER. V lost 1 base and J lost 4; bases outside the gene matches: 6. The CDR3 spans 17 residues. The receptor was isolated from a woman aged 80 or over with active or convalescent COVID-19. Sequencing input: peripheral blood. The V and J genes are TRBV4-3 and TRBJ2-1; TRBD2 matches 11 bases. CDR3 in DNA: TGCGCCAGCAGCCAAGGTCTAGCGGGGGGACAGTACAATGAGCAGTTCTTC. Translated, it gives CASSQGLAGGQYNEQFF.